This entry describes one T cell receptor beta chain. Its matching antigen is unknown. Clones were read by immunoSEQ multiplex PCR, and TCRdb kept only the in-frame ones, dropping some. Of over 55,000 clones listed, about four fifths are singletons. The sample originates from a study of a mutant IDH1 vaccine in newly diagnosed glioma. This CDR3 contains 13 residues. Germline lookup yields CDR1 SGDLS and CDR2 YYNGEE. Trimming removed 0 bases at V and 6 bases at J, with 10 bases between. The time point: week 35, safety follow-up. Each dose delivered 300 ug of mutant IDH1 20-mer peptide subcutaneously with imiquimod.

This chain links TRBV9 with TRBJ2-7; D is ambiguous. The receptor was derived from a man aged 35-49 years with glioma. The sample consisted of PBMCs, taken from a glioma patient whose treatment included an IDH1 peptide vaccine. The CDR3 here is CASSVGLPGEQYF. CDR3 DNA sequence: TGTGCCAGCAGCGTAGGTCTTCCGGGCGAGCAGTACTTC.